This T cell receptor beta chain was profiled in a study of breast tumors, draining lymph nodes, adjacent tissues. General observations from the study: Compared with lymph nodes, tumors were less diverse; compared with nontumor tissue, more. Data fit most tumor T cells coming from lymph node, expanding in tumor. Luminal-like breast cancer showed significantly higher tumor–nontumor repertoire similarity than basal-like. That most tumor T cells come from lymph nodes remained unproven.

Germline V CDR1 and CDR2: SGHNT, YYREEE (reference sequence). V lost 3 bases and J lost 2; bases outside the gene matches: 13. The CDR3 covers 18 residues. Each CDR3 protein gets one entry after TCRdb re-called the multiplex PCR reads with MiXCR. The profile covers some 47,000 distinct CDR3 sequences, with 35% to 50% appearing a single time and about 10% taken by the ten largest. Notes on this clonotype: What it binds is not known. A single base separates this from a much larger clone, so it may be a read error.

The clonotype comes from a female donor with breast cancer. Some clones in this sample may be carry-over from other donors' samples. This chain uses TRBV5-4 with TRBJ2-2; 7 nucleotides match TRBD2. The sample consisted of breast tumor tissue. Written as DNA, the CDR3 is TGTGCCAGCAGCTCAACGGGAGCGGGACCCATAAACACCGGGGAGCTGTTTTTT. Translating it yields CASSSTGAGPINTGELFF. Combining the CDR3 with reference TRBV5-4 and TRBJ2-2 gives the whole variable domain ETGVTQSPTHLIKTRGQQVTLRCSSQSGHNTVSWYQQALGQGPQFIFQYYREEENGRGNFPPRFSGLQFPNYSSELNVNALELDDSALYLCASSSTGAGPINTGELFFGEGSRLTVL.